Sequencing of this T cell receptor beta chain was carried out in a study of blood T cell repertoires in COVID-19. About the study: COVID-19 samples, acute and convalescent, were from the United States, Italy and Spain.

Sequencing used immunoSEQ multiplex PCR; TCRdb keeps in-frame clones, though not all of them. The sample holds about 240,000 clones, around 87% seen once. Germline loops: CDR1 KGHSH, CDR2 LQKENI. This CDR3 has 15 residues. Trimming removed 6 bases from V and 4 bases from J, with 16 bases in between. The V gene is TRBV18, the J gene TRBJ1-5, with a weak D call TRBD1 (6 bases). The clonotype was recovered from a woman between 65 and 79 years old with active or convalescent COVID-19. Sample: peripheral blood. The CDR3 nucleotides read TGTGCCAGCTCGCCCGGGACAATACCAAATCAGCCCCAGCATTTT. Its protein is CASSPGTIPNQPQHF.